One TCR beta chain is described in this entry. V was trimmed by 4 bases and J by 3 bases, leaving 12 bases between them. Germline V lookup: CDR1 SGHTA, CDR2 FQGNSA. The CDR3 contains 14 residues. Individuals drawn from around 24 US areas were about 18 to 100 years old. The data derive from a study of blood T cell repertoires in COVID-19. Study-wide background: T cells, B-cell-depleted T cells, or PBMCs supplied cDNA or gDNA.

In the source study's methods: Estimates of nucleated cell counts were drawn from the amplification of reference gene primers. Sequencing used immunoSEQ multiplex PCR; TCRdb keeps in-frame clones, though not all of them. V, J and clone size are those of that table, while D and trimming were read from the DNA. The table has approximately 210,000 clones, around 86% seen once. The receptor's source is a woman in her forties or fifties with acute COVID-19. This chain joins TRBV7-2 and TRBJ1-1; the D gene is possibly TRBD1 (6 bases). Sample: PBMCs or T cells enriched from blood (not recorded which). CDR3 DNA sequence: TGTGCCAGCAGCTCTCAGGGGCGTGACACTGAAGCTTTCTTT. It codes for CASSSQGRDTEAFF.